The sequence of this T cell receptor (beta chain) was determined in a study of siplizumab effects on memory and regulatory T cells. CDR1 and CDR2 from the germline V gene are SGHDT and YYEEEE. V dropped 1 base and J dropped 5 bases, with 4 bases sitting between them. The CDR3 has 12 amino acids. The repertoire was sequenced with immunoSEQ multiplex PCR; TCRdb's copy has only in-frame clones and lacks some. The sample yields 70,000 to 95,000 clones, 85% to 90% seen once. Sequencing used CD4+ T cells sorted from blood. The chain couples TRBV5-6 to TRBJ1-3; D remains unclear. The TCR originated in a human donor in good health. Here the CDR3 reads CASSLRRNTIYF. In DNA, the CDR3 is TGTGCCAGCAGCTTGCGGAGAAACACCATATATTTT.